The TCR beta chain described here comes from a study of blood T cell repertoires in COVID-19 (dated by TCRdb to about 2020). With respect to the entire study: Samples from collaborators originated in the United States, Italy and Spain and spanned both the acute and convalescent phases of COVID-19. A freely available public database, intended as a resource for researchers studying the immune response to SARS-CoV-2, is where the repertoires were released. The samples were drawn from two sources: the first 160 participants of the ongoing ImmuneRACE study, and 1,000 to 1,500 subjects contributed by 6 global collaborators. Deeply sampled blood TCRbeta repertoires from subjects exposed to, actively infected with, or recovered from COVID-19 were included in the dataset. Where available, HLA class I and class II types were obtained from metadata supplied by the sample provider rather than from assay-based typing. Nearly every sample came with metadata listing a de-identified subject ID, COVID-19 status, age in years and sex. The material from the prospective study consisted of cDNA or gDNA derived from T cells, B-cell-depleted T cells, or PBMCs.

The collaborating institutions used their own protocols to collect whole blood in K2EDTA tubes. For TCRbeta analysis, collaborators shipped samples in one of three forms: frozen whole blood, isolated PBMCs, or DNA extracted from either of those sample types. The table lists this clone with a few counts. What this receptor recognizes is not known. Base qualities are missing; no much larger clone stands one base away. Looking up the germline V gene (reference sequence) yields CDR1 SEHNR and CDR2 FQNEAQ. At the junction V is shortened by 1 base and J by 4 bases, with 10 bases in between. Reading from cysteine to phenylalanine, the CDR3 counts 14 amino acids. Just CDR3 DNA is preserved here, 42 bases in frame from base 1. TCRbeta CDR3 regions were amplified from genomic DNA using the immunoSEQ Assay, a bias-controlled multiplex PCR. From the authors' description of their analysis: Nucleated cell counts per sample were estimated from amplification of reference gene primers within the assay. To quantify the absolute abundance of each unique TCRbeta CDR3 rearrangement, sequence reads were collapsed and filtered. Productive Simpson clonality was computed per sample as the square root of Simpson's diversity index over productive rearrangements. The table comes from immuneACCESS by way of TCRdb, which keeps in-frame sequences with V and J called. Part of the clones is missing from these tables; in studies checked, under half for an unresolved V gene and the rest for unknown reasons. The V and J calls and clone size come from that table; D and trimming were worked out from the DNA. The sample table records 250,000 to 300,000 clones; around 86% of these occur just once. Clones ranked in the top ten supply just under 3% of the sample.

What the research found in general, with its limitations: The quantity of clinical and demographic metadata differed by source and by participant and was supplied without curation.

The receptor chain draws on TRBV7-9 and TRBJ1-1; TRBD1 is a weak D gene call, 6 bases matching. This receptor was identified in an older woman with active or convalescent COVID-19. Specimen: peripheral blood. The DNA sequence is as follows: TGTGCCAGCAGCTTAGGGGGGCTGGGCACTGAAGCTTTCTTT. Its protein reads: CASSLGGLGTEAFF.